These 13 T cell receptor beta chains share one sample of origin, sequenced in a study of CD8 T cells in ankylosing spondylitis. Findings of the study overall: Among TCR beta sequences, a motif of roughly 8 highly homologous variants appeared characteristic of ankylosing spondylitis blood.

The antigens for these receptors are not known. MiXCR, applied by TCRdb to the 5' RACE reads, yields one record per CDR3 protein. The sample contains 450,000 to 550,000 distinct CDR3 sequences, less than 6% of which appear only once. The sequencing input was blood, either unsorted or a sorted T cell fraction (not recorded which). The receptors here all came from a male donor with ankylosing spondylitis.

This clonotype has at least ten counts. The chain employs TRBV20-1 and TRBJ2-3; D may match TRBD1 or TRBD2 (5 bases each). Trimming removed 0 bases at V and 2 bases at J, with 24 bases between. Germline values: CDR1 DFQATT, CDR2 SNEGSKA (reference sequence). This CDR3 is built from 19 residues. The CDR3 loop reads CSARDFPRDLWALTDTQYF. Written as DNA, the CDR3 is TGCAGTGCTAGAGATTTCCCCCGGGACCTTTGGGCCCTCACAGATACGCAGTATTTT.

This clonotype was found a few times. J is TRBJ2-7 and V is TRBV20-1, with 7 bases identical to TRBD2. CDR3 length: 13 amino acids. Germline V gives CDR1 DFQATT, CDR2 SNEGSKA (reference sequence). Trimming removed 4 bases from V and 3 bases from J; junction bases left unmatched: 6. CDR3 sequence (DNA): TGCAGTGCTACCGCGGGAGCAGTCTACGAGCAGTACTTC. It is translated as CSATAGAVYEQYF.

There are many counts of this clonotype. The V call is TRBV29-1, the J call TRBJ2-7, with D tentatively TRBD2 (6 bases). Trimming took 1 base from V and 7 from J, leaving 26 bases between them. Germline-derived CDR1 and CDR2 are SQVTM and ANQGSEA. The CDR3 runs 17 residues. The CDR3 DNA reads TGCAGCGTTGAAGGGGGACTCAGGACTCTCCCGGAGCGGGAGCAGTACTTC. It translates to CSVEGGLRTLPEREQYF.

This clonotype was seen ten or more times. The chain has TRBV24-1 and TRBJ1-5; maybe TRBD1 (5 bases). Trimming stripped 2 bases from V and 2 bases from J, with 9 bases between. This CDR3 is built from 15 residues. Germline V lookup: CDR1 KGHDR, CDR2 SFDVKD. The CDR3 loop is CATSDSGRGNQPQHF. The CDR3 DNA follows: TGTGCCACCAGTGATTCGGGACGGGGCAATCAGCCCCAGCATTTT.

In this sample, this clonotype turned up many times. This chain joins TRBV12-3 or TRBV12-4 and TRBJ2-3; 7 nucleotides line up with TRBD1. V gave up 4 bases and J gave up 0 bases; unmatched junction bases: 4. The CDR3 covers 15 residues. CDR3 amino acids: CASSSRQGSTDTQYF. CDR3 in DNA: TGTGCCAGCAGTTCCCGACAGGGAAGCACAGATACGCAGTATTTT.

This clonotype was recorded at least ten times. The chain combines TRBV29-1 with TRBJ1-1, with D perhaps matching TRBD1 (5 bases). CDR3 length: 12 amino acids. Germline loops: CDR1 SQVTM, CDR2 ANQGSEA. Trimming left V 7 bases short and J 11 bases short, with 20 bases between. As DNA, the CDR3 is TGCAGCGCCGATCCGGGACGGTCGGCGGCTTTCTTT. Its protein product is CSADPGRSAAFF.

There are a few counts of this clonotype. The chain uses TRBV11-2 and TRBJ1-4, with a tentative D call TRBD1 (5 bases). V lost 6 bases and J lost 8, with 16 bases in between. The CDR3 is made up of 14 amino acids. Germline V gives CDR1 SGHAT, CDR2 FQNNGV. The CDR3: CASSKGWGVEKLFF. The CDR3, as DNA: TGTGCCAGCAGTAAGGGGTGGGGTGTGGAAAAACTGTTTTTT.

This clonotype has ten or more counts. The chain has TRBV5-1 and TRBJ2-7; TRBD2 matches 8 bases. V lost 2 bases and J lost 0; bases outside the gene matches: 1. Germline loops: CDR1 SGHRS, CDR2 YFSETQ. The CDR3 runs to 14 residues. Here the CDR3 DNA reads TGCGCCAGCAGCTTTAGCGGGGACTCCTACGAGCAGTACTTC. Amino acid sequence: CASSFSGDSYEQYF.

The J gene is TRBJ2-7, the V gene TRBV5-1; possibly TRBD1 for D (5 bases). The CDR3 is made up of 16 amino acids. V was shortened by 0 bases and J by 6 bases, with 19 bases between the two germline ends. Germline CDR1 SGHRS, CDR2 YFSETQ. DNA for the CDR3: TGCGCCAGCAGCTTGGGAGGCCCAGGGTATTCCCCCGAGCAGTACTTC. This translates into CASSLGGPGYSPEQYF.

There are many counts of this clonotype. V gene TRBV5-6 combines with J gene TRBJ2-1, with D tentatively TRBD1 or TRBD2 (5 bases each). The CDR3 has 15 residues. Looked up from germline, CDR1 is SGHDT and CDR2 is YYEEEE. V lost 2 bases and J 12 bases, leaving 21 bases between the germline ends. CDR3 protein: CASSFGRGWGGGQFF. The CDR3 DNA follows: TGTGCCAGCAGCTTCGGACGGGGATGGGGTGGGGGGCAGTTCTTC.

This clonotype was detected ten times or more. The chain is built from TRBV11-2 and TRBJ1-1; possibly TRBD1 for D (5 bases). This CDR3 is built from 13 residues. Between the trimmed V and J ends, which lost 6 bases and 2 bases, there was a span of 10 bases. Per the germline V gene, CDR1 is SGHAT and CDR2 is FQNNGV. The CDR3 region has the DNA TGTGCCAGCAGTTGGGGGATTAACACTGAAGCTTTCTTT. Translating it yields CASSWGINTEAFF. Full variable domain (outside the CDR3, taken from reference TRBV11-2 and TRBJ1-1): EAGVAQSPRYKIIEKRQSVAFWCNPISGHATLYWYQQILGQGPKLLIQFQNNGVVDDSQLPKDRFSAERLKGVDSTLKIQPAKLEDSAVYLCASSWGINTEAFFGQGTRLTVV.

Points on this clonotype: The junction departs from the called germline gene at one end, perhaps through a read error. The chain combines TRBV7-2 with TRBJ2-5, with 8 bases aligning to TRBD1. Germline assignment: CDR1 SGHTA and CDR2 FQGNSA. This CDR3 region has 14 residues. CDR3 bases: TGTGCCAGCAGCATAGCCACAGGGGGAGAGACCCAGTACTTC. Its translation: CASSIATGGETQYF.

This clonotype was detected ten times or more. The chain is built from TRBV20-1 and TRBJ2-3; 8 bases agree with TRBD1. J lost 1 base, V lost 5 bases, and 5 bases had no gene match. The V gene's germline CDR1 is DFQATT and CDR2 SNEGSKA (reference sequence). The length of the CDR3 is 14 residues. This CDR3 is CSARATGGTDTQYF. Here the CDR3 DNA reads TGCAGTGCTCGTGCGACAGGGGGCACAGATACGCAGTATTTT.